This T cell receptor beta chain was captured in a study of blood T cell repertoires in COVID-19. The wider study: T cells, B-cell-depleted T cells, or PBMCs supplied cDNA or gDNA.

Profiling relied on immunoSEQ multiplex PCR, and the TCRdb table lists in-frame clones only, not all of them. The table records about 310,000 clones, around nine tenths of them present only once. The CDR3 contains 16 residues. The germline V and J ends were trimmed by 6 bases and 1 base, with 15 bases remaining between them. In germline, CDR1 is KGHSH, CDR2 LQKENI. Sequenced input: PBMCs or T cells enriched from blood (not recorded which). V is TRBV18 and J is TRBJ2-2, with a tentative D call TRBD1 (6 bases). The clonotype was recovered from a woman in her thirties who had recovered from COVID-19. The CDR3 spells CASSELGHLNTGELFF. For the CDR3, the DNA is TGTGCCAGCTCGGAATTGGGACACCTGAACACCGGGGAGCTGTTTTTT.